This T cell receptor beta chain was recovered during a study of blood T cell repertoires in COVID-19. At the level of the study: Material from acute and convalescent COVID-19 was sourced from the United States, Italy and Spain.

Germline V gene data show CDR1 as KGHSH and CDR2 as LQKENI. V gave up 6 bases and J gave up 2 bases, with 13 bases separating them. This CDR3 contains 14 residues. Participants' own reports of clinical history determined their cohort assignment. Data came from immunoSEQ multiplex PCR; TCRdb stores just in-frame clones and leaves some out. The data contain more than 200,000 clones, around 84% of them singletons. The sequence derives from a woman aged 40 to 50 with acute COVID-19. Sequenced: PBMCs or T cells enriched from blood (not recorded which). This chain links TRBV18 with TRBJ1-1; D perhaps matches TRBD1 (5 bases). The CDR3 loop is CASSRTRGNTEAFF. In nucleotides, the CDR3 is TGTGCCAGCTCCAGGACAAGGGGTAACACTGAAGCTTTCTTT.